This T cell receptor (beta chain) is from a study of T cell changes during pregnancy in multiple sclerosis. Germline V gene lookup returns CDR1 SEHNR and CDR2 FQNEAQ (reference sequence). The CDR3 extends over 17 amino acids. V was trimmed by 3 bases and J by 1 base, leaving 18 bases between them. Here immunoSEQ multiplex PCR was the method, and the copy in TCRdb shows in-frame clones only, minus some. The sample lists tens of thousands of clones, about 90% seen once, with less than 9.5% in the top ten. The source of this sequence is a female donor with multiple sclerosis, enrolled in a pregnancy study. The chain is built from TRBV7-9 and TRBJ1-1; no clear D. Sequenced material: CD8+ T cells from peripheral blood mononuclear cells, taken after pregnancy. CDR3 in amino acids: CASSLVDGIIQNTEAFF. CDR3 DNA: TGTGCCAGCAGCTTGGTGGACGGGATTATTCAGAACACTGAAGCTTTCTTT.